The 15 T cell receptor beta chains listed next were all sequenced from one sample in a study of early T cells in non-severe SARS-CoV-2 infection. TCRdb called the 5' RACE reads again in MiXCR, with one record for every CDR3 protein. The data contain around 88,000 distinct CDR3 sequences, approximately 15% of them seen just once; the ten biggest clones take up about 7.5%. Source material: whole blood. The source is an adult who was a healthcare worker with PCR-confirmed SARS-CoV-2 infection or an uninfected control (not recorded which).

The chain couples TRBV7-2 to TRBJ1-2; 10 bases are a match to TRBD1. The CDR3 is 16 residues long. Germline trimming cut 8 bases from V and 8 bases from J; bases unmatched to any gene: 17. Germline V CDR1 and CDR2: SGHTA, FQGNSA. Here the CDR3 reads CASVTPGQGSEWGYTF. The DNA for the CDR3 is TGTGCCAGCGTCACTCCGGGACAGGGGAGTGAATGGGGCTACACCTTC.

This clonotype was observed a handful of times. This chain uses TRBV11-2 with TRBJ1-4; TRBD1 agrees at 8 bases. The CDR3 contains 17 residues. The V gene end was trimmed by 5 bases and the J gene end by 3 bases; junction bases not matched to a gene: 11. Germline V lookup: CDR1 SGHAT, CDR2 FQNNGV. The CDR3 sequence is CASSTRRQGPSNEKLFF. The CDR3 nucleotides read TGTGCCAGCAGCACCCGGAGACAGGGGCCCTCTAATGAAAAACTGTTTTTT. Supplemented by reference TRBV11-2 and TRBJ1-4, the full variable domain reads EAGVAQSPRYKIIEKRQSVAFWCNPISGHATLYWYQQILGQGPKLLIQFQNNGVVDDSQLPKDRFSAERLKGVDSTLKIQPAKLEDSAVYLCASSTRRQGPSNEKLFFGSGTQLSVL.

This chain links TRBV12-3 or TRBV12-4 with TRBJ1-1, with 9 bases fitting TRBD1. The CDR3 consists of 15 residues. Germline trimming cut 6 bases from V and 4 bases from J; bases unmatched to any gene: 9. In DNA form, the CDR3 reads TGTGCCAGCAGCCCCGGGACAGGGTCCGTCACTGAAGCTTTCTTT. Translating it yields CASSPGTGSVTEAFF.

In its sample, this clonotype was seen a few times. V usage is TRBV29-1 and J usage is TRBJ2-1, with TRBD2 matching 9 bases. The germline CDR1 and CDR2 sequences are SQVTM and ANQGSEA. The CDR3 extends over 14 amino acids. CDR3 nucleotide sequence: TGCACCACCCGCGGGGGGGCTGGGCACAATGAGCAGTTCTTC. It encodes CTTRGGAGHNEQFF.

J is TRBJ2-1 and V is TRBV29-1, with D perhaps TRBD2 (6 bases). Germline-derived CDR1 and CDR2 are SQVTM and ANQGSEA. The V and J ends lost 5 bases and 0 bases respectively, with 17 bases between them. The CDR3 totals 16 residues. The chain's CDR3 is CSVSNFREPSYNEQFF. The CDR3 nucleotides read TGCAGCGTTTCCAATTTTCGGGAGCCCTCCTACAATGAGCAGTTCTTC.

This clonotype appeared many times. The chain joins TRBV7-9 to TRBJ2-1, with unresolved D. Trimming took 4 bases from V and 15 from J, leaving 19 bases between them. Per germline, CDR1 SEHNR and CDR2 FQNEAQ (reference sequence). The CDR3 length is 13 residues. This chain's CDR3 is CASSSNSVPPGFF. CDR3 sequence (DNA): TGTGCCAGCAGCTCCAACTCTGTCCCCCCAGGGTTCTTC.

The rearrangement joins TRBV27 to TRBJ2-5; no firm D call. CDR3 length: 13 amino acids. V was trimmed by 4 bases and J by 2 bases, leaving 8 bases between them. Germline V gene data show CDR1 as MNHEY and CDR2 as SMNVEV (reference sequence). The CDR3 spells CASSSQVQETQYF. The CDR3, as DNA: TGTGCCAGCAGTTCCCAGGTTCAAGAGACCCAGTACTTC.

This clonotype was seen more than once but under ten times. The genes are TRBV29-1 and TRBJ1-5; perhaps TRBD1 as D (5 bases). The germline V and J ends were trimmed by 4 bases and 7 bases, with 11 bases remaining between them. Per the germline V gene, CDR1 is SQVTM and CDR2 is ANQGSEA. This CDR3 is built from 12 residues. CDR3 sequence (DNA): TGCAGCGTTGGAGGGTGGGGCCAGCCCCAGCATTTT. Protein sequence: CSVGGWGQPQHF.

This clonotype was picked up a small number of times. V gene TRBV15 combines with J gene TRBJ2-7, with 9 nucleotides matching TRBD1. V gave up 4 bases and J gave up 7 bases; unmatched junction bases: 8. The CDR3 has 14 amino acids. CDR1 is LNHNV, CDR2 YYDKDF, per germline (reference sequence). Written as DNA, the CDR3 is TGTGCCACCAGCAAACAGGGGGCGCGGGAAGAGCAGTACTTC. It is translated as CATSKQGAREEQYF.

This chain connects TRBV4-1 to TRBJ2-3; D may be TRBD2 (6 bases). Germline CDR1 reads MGHRA; CDR2 reads YSYEKL. CDR3 length: 15 amino acids. Trimming removed 4 bases from V and 1 base from J, with 12 bases in between. The DNA for the CDR3 is TGCGCCAGCAGCCTGGAGGGCCGCCGCACAGATACGCAGTATTTT. Protein sequence: CASSLEGRRTDTQYF.

The J gene is TRBJ2-1, the V gene TRBV5-1, with no clear D. Germline V gene sequence: CDR1 SGHRS, CDR2 YFSETQ. V was pared by 0 bases and J by 2 bases, with 9 bases between. The CDR3 has 15 amino acids. The CDR3 reads CASSLADLTYNEQFF. The CDR3 DNA reads TGCGCCAGCAGCTTGGCCGACCTGACCTACAATGAGCAGTTCTTC. The full variable domain, with the rest looked up from reference TRBV5-1 and TRBJ2-1, is KAGVTQTPRYLIKTRGQQVTLSCSPISGHRSVSWYQQTPGQGLQFLFEYFSETQRNKGNFPGRFSGRQFSNSRSEMNVSTLELGDSALYLCASSLADLTYNEQFFGPGTRLTVL.

The chain is built from TRBV6-6 and TRBJ1-6; 10 nucleotides match TRBD1. Germline CDR1 and CDR2: MNHNY and SVGAGI (reference sequence). V trimming: 2 bases; J trimming: 2 bases; junction bases outside the gene matches: 3. This CDR3 comprises 17 residues. The CDR3: CASSYPGTGAYNSPLHF. The CDR3 coding sequence is TGTGCCAGCAGTTACCCCGGGACAGGGGCCTATAATTCACCCCTCCACTTT.

This clonotype has more than one count but fewer than ten. This chain links TRBV27 with TRBJ2-7; 7 nucleotides line up with TRBD1. Germline V CDR1 and CDR2: MNHEY, SMNVEV (reference sequence). The CDR3 has 15 residues. V shed 5 bases and J 3 bases; nucleotides not matched to a gene: 10. The CDR3 region is CASSPATGKDYEQYF. The CDR3, as DNA: TGTGCCAGCAGTCCTGCGACAGGGAAGGACTACGAGCAGTACTTC.

The sample holds a few counts of this clonotype. The chain uses TRBV6-5 and TRBJ2-2; TRBD2 aligns across 10 bases. CDR1 and CDR2 (germline): MNHEY, SVGAGI. The junction had 7 bases not matched to a gene; V was cut back by 8 bases and J by 4 bases. The CDR3 is made up of 15 amino acids. CDR3: CASGTSARTTGELFF. In DNA, the CDR3 is TGTGCCAGCGGGACTAGCGCGAGGACCACCGGGGAGCTGTTTTTT.

The V call is TRBV9, the J call TRBJ2-7; 10 bases are shared with TRBD2. There are 14 residues in the CDR3. V dropped 0 bases and J dropped 3; count of bases not matched to a gene: 0. CDR1 is SGDLS and CDR2 is YYNGEE in the germline V gene. CDR3 nucleotide sequence: TGTGCCAGCAGCGTAGCTAGCGGGAGCTACGAGCAGTACTTC. It translates to CASSVASGSYEQYF.